What follows are 8 T cell receptor beta chains derived from one specimen sequenced in a study of shared clonotypes between healthy human individuals (dated by TCRdb to the early 2020s). Libraries came from the immunoSEQ multiplex PCR assay. TCRdb provides this immuneACCESS table in a form limited to in-frame rearrangements. Some clones are lacking; in checked studies, under half of them reflect an unresolved V gene, and why the rest are absent is not known. This sample gives around 1 million clones in total; 76% of them show up just once. The biggest ten clones account for approximately 1.5% of the sample. Sequences were obtained from memory CD4+ T cells sorted from blood. The cell subset or site label, as the study defines it: CD45RA-negative fraction. The source is a man aged 18 to 30 in good health.

This chain connects TRBV28 to TRBJ1-5; no clear D. Trimming took off 6 bases at V and 0 bases at J, with 12 bases between the two ends. The CDR3 extends over 15 amino acids. Germline lookup yields CDR1 MDHEN and CDR2 SYDVKM. CDR3: CASRTSQLSNQPQHF. The CDR3 DNA follows: TGTGCCAGCAGGACCTCACAACTTAGCAATCAGCCCCAGCATTTT. The full variable domain, rest sourced from reference TRBV28 and TRBJ1-5, is DVKVTQSSRYLVKRTGEKVFLECVQDMDHENMFWYRQDPGLGLRLIYFSYDVKMKEKGDIPEGYSVSREKKERFSLILESASTNQTSMYLCASRTSQLSNQPQHFGDGTRLSIL.

V gene TRBV30 combines with J gene TRBJ1-2; D is ambiguous. Trimming stripped 5 bases from V and 0 bases from J, with 7 bases between. CDR3 length: 12 residues. The V gene's germline CDR1 is GTSNPN and CDR2 SVGIG (reference sequence). The DNA of the CDR3 is TGTGCCTGGTCCAAGGCTAACTATGGCTACACCTTC. The encoded protein is CAWSKANYGYTF.

This sequence joins TRBV5-1 and TRBJ1-2, with D uncertain. Germline V gene lookup returns CDR1 SGHRS and CDR2 YFSETQ. CDR3 length: 13 residues. Trimming took 4 bases from V and 4 from J, leaving 11 bases between them. DNA for the CDR3: TGCGCCAGCAGCCCGGACGTCTTCTATGGCTACACCTTC. Residues: CASSPDVFYGYTF. The full variable domain, with the rest looked up from reference TRBV5-1 and TRBJ1-2, is KAGVTQTPRYLIKTRGQQVTLSCSPISGHRSVSWYQQTPGQGLQFLFEYFSETQRNKGNFPGRFSGRQFSNSRSEMNVSTLELGDSALYLCASSPDVFYGYTFGSGTRLTVV.

DNA for the CDR3: TGTGCCAGCAGCTTATCCCTGACTAGCGGGGCCTACGAGCAGTACTTC. This translates into CASSLSLTSGAYEQYF. This chain links TRBV11-1 with TRBJ2-7, with TRBD2 identical over 11 bases. The CDR3 length is 16 residues. The V segment lost 2 bases and the J segment 2 bases; nucleotides outside the gene matches: 5. The germline V gene has CDR1 SGHAT and CDR2 FQDESV (reference sequence).

The chain combines TRBV30 with TRBJ1-1; D not certain. The CDR3 runs 11 residues. Trimming pared 4 bases from V and 7 bases from J, leaving 10 bases between. Germline loops: CDR1 GTSNPN, CDR2 SVGIG (reference sequence). CDR3 in DNA: TGTGCCTGGATCTACGTAAGTGAAGCTTTCTTT. The encoded protein is CAWIYVSEAFF. Combining the CDR3 with reference TRBV30 and TRBJ1-1 gives the whole variable domain SQTIHQWPATLVQPVGSPLSLECTVEGTSNPNLYWYRQAAGRGLQLLFYSVGIGQISSEVPQNLSASRPQDRQFILSSKKLLLSDSGFYLCAWIYVSEAFFGQGTRLTVV.

CDR3 region: CAWSVPGRFSGYTF. CDR3 nucleotide sequence: TGTGCCTGGAGTGTCCCAGGGCGGTTCAGTGGCTACACCTTC. The chain joins TRBV30 to TRBJ1-2; tentatively, D is TRBD1 (5 bases). The V gene's germline CDR1 is GTSNPN and CDR2 SVGIG (reference sequence). Trimming stripped 0 bases from V and 7 bases from J, with 15 bases between. This CDR3 spans 14 amino acids.

The chain's CDR3 is CSVERVARDTEAFF. The CDR3 region has the DNA TGCAGCGTTGAAAGGGTGGCCCGGGATACTGAAGCTTTCTTT. The chain carries TRBV29-1 and TRBJ1-1; no definite D call. The CDR3 totals 14 residues. Germline V gene lookup returns CDR1 SQVTM and CDR2 ANQGSEA. V was trimmed by 2 bases and J by 5 bases, leaving 15 bases between them.

The chain uses TRBV6-5 and TRBJ2-7, with D possibly TRBD1 on 7 matching bases. Trimming left V 4 bases short and J 0 bases short, with 16 bases between. Germline CDR1 MNHEY, CDR2 SVGAGI. The CDR3 spans 16 residues. The CDR3 region is CASSSTSGGSSYEQYF. The CDR3 region has the DNA TGTGCCAGCAGTTCCACGTCAGGGGGGAGCTCCTACGAGCAGTACTTC.